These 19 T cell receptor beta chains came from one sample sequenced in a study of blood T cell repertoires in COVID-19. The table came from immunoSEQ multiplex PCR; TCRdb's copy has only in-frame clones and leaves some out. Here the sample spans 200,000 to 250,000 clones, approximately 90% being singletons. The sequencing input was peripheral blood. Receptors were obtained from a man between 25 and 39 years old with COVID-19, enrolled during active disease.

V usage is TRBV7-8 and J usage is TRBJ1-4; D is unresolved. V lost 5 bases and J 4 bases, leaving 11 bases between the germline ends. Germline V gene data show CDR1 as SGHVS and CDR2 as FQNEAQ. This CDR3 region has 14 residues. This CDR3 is CASSPKRVNEKLFF. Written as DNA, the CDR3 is TGTGCCAGCAGCCCCAAGCGAGTTAATGAAAAACTGTTTTTT.

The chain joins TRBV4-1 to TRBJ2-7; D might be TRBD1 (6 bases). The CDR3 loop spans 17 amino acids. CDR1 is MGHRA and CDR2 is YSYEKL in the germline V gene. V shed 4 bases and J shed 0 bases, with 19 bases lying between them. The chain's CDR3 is CASSLLTGAGVSYEQYF. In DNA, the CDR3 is TGCGCCAGCAGCCTCCTCACTGGGGCAGGGGTCTCCTACGAGCAGTACTTC.

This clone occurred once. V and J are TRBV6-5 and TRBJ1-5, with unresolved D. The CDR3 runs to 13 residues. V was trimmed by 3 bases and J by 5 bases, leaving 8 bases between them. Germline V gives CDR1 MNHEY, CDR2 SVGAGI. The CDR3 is CASSYMRDQPQHF. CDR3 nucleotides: TGTGCCAGCAGTTATATGAGGGATCAGCCCCAGCATTTT.

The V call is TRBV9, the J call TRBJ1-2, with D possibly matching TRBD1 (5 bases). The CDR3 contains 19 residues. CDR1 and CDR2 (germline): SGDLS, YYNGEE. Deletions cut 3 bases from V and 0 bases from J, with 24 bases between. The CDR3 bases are TGTGCCAGCAGCGCGCCCCGGGCCCGGGGGGGTATCACTAACTATGGCTACACCTTC. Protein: CASSAPRARGGITNYGYTF.

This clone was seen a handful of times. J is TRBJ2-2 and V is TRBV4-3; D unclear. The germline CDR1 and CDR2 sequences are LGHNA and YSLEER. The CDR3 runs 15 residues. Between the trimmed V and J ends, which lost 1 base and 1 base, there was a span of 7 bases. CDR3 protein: CASSQASWNTGELFF. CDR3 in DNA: TGCGCCAGCAGCCAAGCTTCCTGGAACACCGGGGAGCTGTTTTTT.

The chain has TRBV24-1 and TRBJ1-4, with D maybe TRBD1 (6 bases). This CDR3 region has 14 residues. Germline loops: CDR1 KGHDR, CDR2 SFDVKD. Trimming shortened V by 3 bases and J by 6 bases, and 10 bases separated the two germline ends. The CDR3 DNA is TGTGCCACCAGTGATGGGGGGGCTGATGAAAAACTGTTTTTT. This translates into CATSDGGADEKLFF.

For the CDR3, the DNA is TGCGCCAGCAGTCAAGAGGTCAGAAACACCGGGGAGCTGTTTTTT. Translating it yields CASSQEVRNTGELFF. The chain has TRBV23-1 and TRBJ2-2; no firm D call. TRBV23-1 is placed among ORFs of uncertain function. V was shortened by 2 bases and J by 2 bases, with 9 bases between the two germline ends. The CDR3 totals 15 residues.

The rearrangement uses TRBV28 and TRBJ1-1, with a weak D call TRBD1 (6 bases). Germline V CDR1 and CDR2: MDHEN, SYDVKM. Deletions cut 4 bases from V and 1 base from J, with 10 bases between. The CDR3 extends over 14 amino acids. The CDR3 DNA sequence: TGTGCCAGCAGTTCTACAGGGCAGAACACTGAAGCTTTCTTT. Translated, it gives CASSSTGQNTEAFF.

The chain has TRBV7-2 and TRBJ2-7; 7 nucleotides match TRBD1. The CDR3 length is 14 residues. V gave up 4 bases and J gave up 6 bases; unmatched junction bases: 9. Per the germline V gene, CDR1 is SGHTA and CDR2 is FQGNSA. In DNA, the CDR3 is TGTGCCAGCAGCTCGAACAGGGGACCCCTCGAGCAGTACTTC. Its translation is CASSSNRGPLEQYF.

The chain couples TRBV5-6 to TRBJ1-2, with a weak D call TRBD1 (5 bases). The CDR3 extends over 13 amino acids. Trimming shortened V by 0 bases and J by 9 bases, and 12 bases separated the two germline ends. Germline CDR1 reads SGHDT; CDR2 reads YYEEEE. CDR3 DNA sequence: TGTGCCAGCAGCTTGGGGGCAAGGGGAAGCTACACCTTC. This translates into CASSLGARGSYTF.

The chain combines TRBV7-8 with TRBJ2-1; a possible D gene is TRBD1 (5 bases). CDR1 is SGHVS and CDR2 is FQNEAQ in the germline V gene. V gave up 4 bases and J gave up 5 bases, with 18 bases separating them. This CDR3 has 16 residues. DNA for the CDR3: TGTGCCAGCAGCTCGAATCGCGCAGGGTGGGACAATGAGCAGTTCTTC. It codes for CASSSNRAGWDNEQFF.

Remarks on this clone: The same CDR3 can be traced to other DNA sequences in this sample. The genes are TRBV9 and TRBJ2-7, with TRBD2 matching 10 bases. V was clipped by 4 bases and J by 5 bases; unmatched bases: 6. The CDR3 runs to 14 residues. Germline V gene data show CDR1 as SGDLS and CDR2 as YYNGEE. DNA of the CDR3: TGTGCCAGCAGCCTGGGACTAGCGAACAACGAGCAGTACTTC. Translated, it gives CASSLGLANNEQYF.

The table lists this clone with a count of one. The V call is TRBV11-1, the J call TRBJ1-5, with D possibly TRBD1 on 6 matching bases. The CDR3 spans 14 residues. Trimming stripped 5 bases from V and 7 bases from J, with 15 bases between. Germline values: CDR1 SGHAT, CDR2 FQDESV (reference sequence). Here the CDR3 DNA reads TGTGCCAGCAGCCCCTCCGGACAGCCACAGCCCCAGCATTTT. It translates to CASSPSGQPQPQHF.

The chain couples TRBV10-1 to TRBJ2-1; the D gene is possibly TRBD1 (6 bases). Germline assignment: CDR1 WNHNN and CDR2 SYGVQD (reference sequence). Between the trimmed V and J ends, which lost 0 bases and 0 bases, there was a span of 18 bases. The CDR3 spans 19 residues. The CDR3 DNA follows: TGCGCCAGCAGTGAGTCGGAACAGGGTAATAGGAGCTCCTACAATGAGCAGTTCTTC. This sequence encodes CASSESEQGNRSSYNEQFF.

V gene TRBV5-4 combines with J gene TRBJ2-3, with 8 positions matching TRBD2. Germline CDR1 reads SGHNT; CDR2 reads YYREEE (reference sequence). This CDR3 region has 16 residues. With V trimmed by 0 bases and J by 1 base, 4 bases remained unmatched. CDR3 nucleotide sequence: TGTGCCAGCAGCTTGGCGCGGGGGGAGGGCACAGATACGCAGTATTTT. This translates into CASSLARGEGTDTQYF.

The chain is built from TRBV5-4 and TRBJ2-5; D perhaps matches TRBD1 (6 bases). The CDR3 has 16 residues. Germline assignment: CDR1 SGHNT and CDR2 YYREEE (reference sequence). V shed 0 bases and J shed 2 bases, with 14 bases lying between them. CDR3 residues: CASSLAAGAGQETQYF. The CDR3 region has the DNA TGTGCCAGCAGCTTGGCGGCAGGGGCAGGGCAAGAGACCCAGTACTTC.

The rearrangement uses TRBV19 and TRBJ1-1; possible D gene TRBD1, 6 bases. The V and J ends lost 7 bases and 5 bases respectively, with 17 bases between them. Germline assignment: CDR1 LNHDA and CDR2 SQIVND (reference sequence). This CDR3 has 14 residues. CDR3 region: CASTFTRGMTEAFF. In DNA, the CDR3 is TGTGCCAGTACCTTCACCAGGGGAATGACTGAAGCTTTCTTT.

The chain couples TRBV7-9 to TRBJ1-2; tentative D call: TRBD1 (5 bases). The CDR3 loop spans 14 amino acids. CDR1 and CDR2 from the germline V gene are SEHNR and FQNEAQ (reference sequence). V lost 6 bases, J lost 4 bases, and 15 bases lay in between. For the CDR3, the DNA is TGTGCCAGCAGGTCTGGGACTTCTGGCTATGGCTACACCTTC. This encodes CASRSGTSGYGYTF.

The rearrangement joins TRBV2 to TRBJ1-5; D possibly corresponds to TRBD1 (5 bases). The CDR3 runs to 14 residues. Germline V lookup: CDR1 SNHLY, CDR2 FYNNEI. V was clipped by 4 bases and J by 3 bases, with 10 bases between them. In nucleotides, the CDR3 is TGTGCCAGCAGTGGGGAGGGGCTCAATCAGCCCCAGCATTTT. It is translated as CASSGEGLNQPQHF.